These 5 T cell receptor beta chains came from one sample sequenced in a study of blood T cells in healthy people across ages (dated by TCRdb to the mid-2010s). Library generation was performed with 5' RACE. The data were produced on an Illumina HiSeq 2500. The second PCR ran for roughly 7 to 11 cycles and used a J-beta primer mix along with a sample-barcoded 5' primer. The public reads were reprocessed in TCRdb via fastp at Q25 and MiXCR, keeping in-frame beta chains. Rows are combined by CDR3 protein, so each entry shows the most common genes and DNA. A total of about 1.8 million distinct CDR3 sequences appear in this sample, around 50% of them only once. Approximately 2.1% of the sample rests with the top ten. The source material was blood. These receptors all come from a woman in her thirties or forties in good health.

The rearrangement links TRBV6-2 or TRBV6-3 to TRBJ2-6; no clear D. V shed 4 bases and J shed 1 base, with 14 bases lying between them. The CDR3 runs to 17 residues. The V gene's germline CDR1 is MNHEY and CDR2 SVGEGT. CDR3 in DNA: TGTGCCAGCAGTTCCCAGGCCGTTTTTTCTGGGGCCAACGTCCTGACTTTC. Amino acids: CASSSQAVFSGANVLTF.

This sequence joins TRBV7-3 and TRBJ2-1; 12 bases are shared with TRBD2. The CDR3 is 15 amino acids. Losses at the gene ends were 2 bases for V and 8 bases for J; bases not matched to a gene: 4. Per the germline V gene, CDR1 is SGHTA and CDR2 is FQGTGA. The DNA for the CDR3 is TGTGCCAGCAGCTTAGGGACTAGCGGGCGGGATGAGCAGTTCTTC. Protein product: CASSLGTSGRDEQFF.

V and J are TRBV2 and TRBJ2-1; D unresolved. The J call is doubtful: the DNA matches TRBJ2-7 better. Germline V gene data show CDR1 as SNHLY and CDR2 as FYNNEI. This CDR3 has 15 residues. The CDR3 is CASIGARRSYNEQYF. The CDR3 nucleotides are TGTGCCAGCATAGGAGCGCGGCGCTCCTACAATGAGCAGTACTTC.

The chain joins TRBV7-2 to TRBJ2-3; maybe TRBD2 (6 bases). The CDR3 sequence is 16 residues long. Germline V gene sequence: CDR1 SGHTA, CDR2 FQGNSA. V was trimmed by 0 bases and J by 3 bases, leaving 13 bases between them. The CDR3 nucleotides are TGTGCCAGCAGCTTAGCGTTGGGACTGATAACAGATACGCAGTATTTT. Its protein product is CASSLALGLITDTQYF.

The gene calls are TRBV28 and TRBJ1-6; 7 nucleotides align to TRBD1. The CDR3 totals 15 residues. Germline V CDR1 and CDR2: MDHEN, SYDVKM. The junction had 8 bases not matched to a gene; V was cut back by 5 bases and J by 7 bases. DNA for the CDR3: TGTGCCAGCAGTGAATCCGGGACAGAGAATTCACCCCTCCACTTT. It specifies CASSESGTENSPLHF.